One sample yielded the 21 T cell receptor beta chains listed below, sequenced in a study of response to subunit inactivated influenza vaccine. TCRdb reanalysed the RT-PCR reads using MiXCR and keeps one entry per CDR3 protein. This sample has 500,000 to 600,000 distinct CDR3 sequences, with approximately 11% found just once. The sample also formed part of further work on T cells expressing NK-cell markers. Per that study: What made the TCR beta cDNA was 5'RACE template switching with UMIs.

This sample comprised PBMCs from blood, obtained on the day of vaccination. Receptor source: a man in his fifties who received an inactivated influenza vaccine.

This clonotype has just a few counts. The rearrangement joins TRBV2 to TRBJ1-2; D is ambiguous. V lost 6 bases, J lost 8 bases, and 19 bases lay in between. This CDR3 is 14 amino acids long. In germline, CDR1 is SNHLY, CDR2 FYNNEI. The CDR3 is CASRTITQVRGYTF. CDR3 in DNA: TGTGCCAGCAGGACTATTACCCAGGTCAGAGGCTACACCTTC.

This clonotype showed up just a few times. V is TRBV20-1 and J is TRBJ2-2, with 8 bases lining up with TRBD2. J lost 3 bases, V lost 5 bases, and 11 bases had no gene match. The CDR3 consists of 16 residues. The germline gives CDR1 DFQATT, CDR2 SNEGSKA (reference sequence). CDR3 nucleotide sequence: TGCAGTGCTCCGCCGGTAGCGGGGAGGGACACCGGGGAGCTGTTTTTT. Protein product: CSAPPVAGRDTGELFF.

This clonotype appeared many times. The chain combines TRBV10-3 with TRBJ1-5; TRBD1 aligns across 7 bases. CDR1 is ENHRY, CDR2 SYGVKD, per germline. With 4 bases clipped from V and 3 bases from J, the junction kept 3 bases outside the gene matches. The CDR3 covers 14 residues. The CDR3 spells CAISVGTDNQPQHF. CDR3 DNA: TGTGCCATCAGTGTTGGGACAGACAATCAGCCCCAGCATTTT.

This clonotype was observed many times. The chain is built from TRBV27 and TRBJ1-5, with TRBD1 matching 9 bases. J gave up 6 bases and V 3 bases, and 6 bases lay outside the gene matches. CDR3 length: 15 amino acids. Per the germline V gene, CDR1 is MNHEY and CDR2 is SMNVEV (reference sequence). CDR3: CASSLTGGFFQPQHF. CDR3 in DNA: TGTGCCAGCAGTTTGACAGGGGGTTTCTTTCAGCCCCAGCATTTT.

The table lists this clonotype with a few counts. A read error may produce the germline difference seen at one junction end. J is TRBJ1-2 and V is TRBV5-4, with 10 bases identical to TRBD1. The CDR3 consists of 16 residues. In germline, CDR1 is SGHNT, CDR2 YYREEE (reference sequence). The CDR3 DNA is TGTGCCAGCAGTCGAACCGGGACAGGGGCTAACTTTGGCTACACCTTC. Protein: CASSRTGTGANFGYTF.

Ten or more counts support this clonotype. CDR3 sequence reads: CASSLPKTGENTEAFF. CDR3 in DNA: TGCGCCAGCAGCTTGCCGAAGACAGGGGAGAACACTGAAGCTTTCTTT. The rearrangement joins TRBV5-1 to TRBJ1-1, with 8 nucleotides matching TRBD1. The CDR3 runs to 16 residues. V was pared by 1 base and J by 1 base, with 6 bases of the junction left unmatched. Germline V CDR1 and CDR2: SGHRS, YFSETQ.

V is TRBV27 and J is TRBJ2-3; no reliable D call. V lost 1 base, J lost 0 bases, and 11 bases lay in between. Germline V gives CDR1 MNHEY, CDR2 SMNVEV (reference sequence). The CDR3 contains 16 residues. CDR3 sequence: CASSLLGARSTDTQYF. CDR3 DNA sequence: TGTGCCAGCAGTTTATTAGGCGCGAGGAGCACAGATACGCAGTATTTT.

This clonotype was observed a few times. The V and J genes are TRBV28 and TRBJ1-6; a weak D match, TRBD1 (5 bases). CDR3 length: 15 residues. Trimming removed 6 bases from V and 5 bases from J, with 14 bases in between. The germline V gene has CDR1 MDHEN and CDR2 SYDVKM. CDR3 loop: CASRIGDRHNSPLHF. In DNA form, the CDR3 reads TGTGCCAGCAGGATTGGGGACCGACATAATTCACCCCTCCACTTT.

This rearrangement joins TRBV27 to TRBJ2-1; 7 bases are a match to TRBD2. The CDR3 extends over 16 amino acids. Unmatched junction bases numbered 12, after V lost 5 bases and J lost 5 bases. The germline V gene has CDR1 MNHEY and CDR2 SMNVEV (reference sequence). The DNA for the CDR3 is TGTGCCAGCAGTCCATTACGACTAGCTGCTGACAATGAGCAGTTCTTC. Protein: CASSPLRLAADNEQFF.

The chain joins TRBV11-1 to TRBJ2-4, with unresolved D. The CDR3 contains 13 residues. V lost 1 base and J 9 bases, leaving 10 bases between the germline ends. The germline V gene has CDR1 SGHAT and CDR2 FQDESV (reference sequence). This CDR3 reads CASSLGRVGIQYF. The CDR3, as DNA: TGTGCCAGCAGCTTAGGTCGGGTAGGCATTCAGTACTTC. Supplemented by reference TRBV11-1 and TRBJ2-4, the full variable domain reads EAEVAQSPRYKITEKSQAVAFWCDPISGHATLYWYRQILGQGPELLVQFQDESVVDDSQLPKDRFSAERLKGVDSTLKIQPAELGDSAMYLCASSLGRVGIQYFGAGTRLSVL.

This clonotype occurred a few times. The chain carries TRBV20-1 and TRBJ2-1; 12 nucleotides match TRBD2. Per the germline V gene, CDR1 is DFQATT and CDR2 is SNEGSKA (reference sequence). The V and J ends lost 6 bases and 3 bases, in that order; junction bases with no gene match: 3. This CDR3 has 14 amino acids. For the CDR3, the DNA is TGCAGTGCAGGACTAGCGGGGTTCTACAATGAGCAGTTCTTC. Its protein is CSAGLAGFYNEQFF.

The V call is TRBV6-5, the J call TRBJ2-1; the D is unclear. The CDR3 extends over 14 amino acids. Germline-derived CDR1 and CDR2 are MNHEY and SVGAGI. V lost 0 bases, J lost 5 bases, and 8 bases lay in between. The CDR3 sequence: CASSYSSPDNEQFF. In nucleotides, the CDR3 is TGTGCCAGCAGTTACTCGAGCCCTGACAATGAGCAGTTCTTC.

This clonotype was recorded a few times. The chain employs TRBV10-3 and TRBJ2-3; D may be TRBD1 (5 bases). Per germline, CDR1 ENHRY and CDR2 SYGVKD. With 3 bases removed from V and 4 bases from J, the gap between germline ends came to 11 bases. This CDR3 region has 14 residues. The CDR3 nucleotides read TGTGCCATCAGTGATCAGGGTTTCGCAGATACGCAGTATTTT. Translated: CAISDQGFADTQYF.

This rearrangement joins TRBV23-1 to TRBJ2-7, with TRBD2 matching over 7 bases. Being an ORF, TRBV23-1 has a function that is uncertain. This CDR3 is built from 16 residues. Trimming at V came to 3 bases and at J to 0 bases, leaving 8 bases not matched to a gene. The CDR3 is CASSQMTSRSSYEQYF. The CDR3 DNA is TGCGCCAGCAGTCAGATGACTAGCCGTAGCTCCTACGAGCAGTACTTC.

This clonotype has only a few counts. V is TRBV5-1 and J is TRBJ2-3; D is perhaps TRBD1 (6 bases). CDR1 and CDR2 from the germline V gene are SGHRS and YFSETQ. The CDR3 has 14 amino acids. V dropped 2 bases and J dropped 1 base, with 8 bases sitting between them. The chain's CDR3 is CASSFGTRTDTQYF. The DNA of the CDR3 is TGCGCCAGCAGCTTCGGGACACGCACAGATACGCAGTATTTT.

This clonotype was recorded once. The chain is built from TRBV2 and TRBJ2-7; 8 positions agree with TRBD2. V was clipped by 8 bases and J by 3 bases; unmatched bases: 3. Germline values: CDR1 SNHLY, CDR2 FYNNEI. This CDR3 is 12 amino acids long. CDR3: CASEAGGYEQYF. The CDR3 DNA is TGTGCCAGCGAGGCGGGAGGCTACGAGCAGTACTTC.

This clonotype has only a few counts. The chain links TRBV20-1 to TRBJ2-7; D is unresolved. The CDR3 covers 13 residues. Trimming pared 3 bases from V and 5 bases from J, leaving 14 bases between. Germline CDR1 and CDR2: DFQATT and SNEGSKA (reference sequence). The CDR3 coding sequence is TGCAGTGCTAGTAGTCAGGCTGAGAACGAGCAGTACTTC. Translation: CSASSQAENEQYF.

This chain connects TRBV14 to TRBJ2-3, with D perhaps matching TRBD2 (6 bases). The CDR3 loop spans 13 amino acids. Germline CDR1 is SGHDN and CDR2 is FVKESK. V was clipped by 0 bases and J by 14 bases, with 15 bases between them. The CDR3 is CASSQDTGTLRYF. The CDR3 nucleotides read TGTGCCAGCAGCCAAGATACCGGGACTCTTCGGTATTTT.

The V and J genes are TRBV6-2 or TRBV6-3 and TRBJ2-1, with 7 bases that match TRBD2. With V trimmed by 2 bases and J by 0 bases, 4 bases remained unmatched. The CDR3 extends over 16 amino acids. Germline CDR1 is MNHEY and CDR2 is SVGEGT. The CDR3 loop reads CASSYPGLDSYNEQFF. CDR3 DNA: TGTGCCAGCAGTTACCCCGGACTAGACTCCTACAATGAGCAGTTCTTC.

This clonotype has just a few counts. The chain joins TRBV7-2 to TRBJ1-6; D possibly corresponds to TRBD1 (5 bases). V lost 3 bases to trimming and J lost 5 bases, with 8 bases between them. CDR1 and CDR2 (germline): SGHTA, FQGNSA. The CDR3 totals 14 residues. The chain's CDR3 is CASSFRVDNSPLHF. The CDR3 DNA reads as TGTGCCAGCAGCTTCAGGGTTGATAATTCACCCCTCCACTTT.

The chain uses TRBV7-9 and TRBJ2-3; TRBD1 agrees at 7 bases. Germline trimming cut 5 bases from V and 0 bases from J; bases unmatched to any gene: 5. The CDR3 spans 15 residues. Germline-derived CDR1 and CDR2 are SEHNR and FQNEAQ (reference sequence). Written as DNA, the CDR3 is TGTGCCAGCAGCGACGGGACAGTAAGCACAGATACGCAGTATTTT. Amino acids: CASSDGTVSTDTQYF.